In its sample, the clone carrying this T cell receptor (beta chain) was seen once. These data originate in a study of blood T cell repertoires in COVID-19. Whole-study context: T cells, B-cell-depleted T cells, or PBMCs provided the cDNA or gDNA that served as material.

As handled by the study authors: It was from reference gene primer amplification that nucleated cell counts were estimated. Sequenced by immunoSEQ multiplex PCR; TCRdb stores in-frame clones only, minus some. V and J calls and clone size are those listed in that table; D and trimming were worked out from the DNA. The table has around 150,000 clones, roughly four fifths seen once. Germline loops: CDR1 LGHDT, CDR2 YNNKEL (reference sequence). V lost 4 bases to trimming and J lost 8 bases, with 18 bases between them. This CDR3 is built from 15 residues. The receptor's source is a woman in her fifties or sixties with acute COVID-19. The chain uses TRBV3-1 (or the pseudogene TRBV3-2) and TRBJ2-1; D is possibly TRBD1 (6 bases). Specimen: PBMCs or T cells enriched from blood (not recorded which). This CDR3 reads CASSLSGMQGYEQFF. The CDR3, as DNA: TGTGCCAGCAGCCTCTCGGGGATGCAGGGGTATGAGCAGTTCTTC.